This T cell receptor beta chain was captured in a study of T cell responses to AZD1222 COVID-19 vaccine. Findings of the study overall: Without day 14 samples, only post-peak T cell repertoires were studied. Regions left unmutated in variants are reportedly the target of nearly half of spike-specific TCRs. Donors in the cohort were predominantly white British and more often female, and clonal diversity was possibly underestimated. The span of vaccine-associated CD4 TCRs extended across spike, with dominance at 160-218 and 743-854.

Details on this clone: Its antigen is currently unknown.

V was pared by 5 bases and J by 3 bases, with 5 bases between. In germline, CDR1 is SGHTA, CDR2 FQGTGA. The CDR3 covers 12 residues. Sequencing used immunoSEQ multiplex PCR; TCRdb keeps in-frame clones, though not all of them. The sample shows around 160,000 clones, over 80% of them seen only once. V gene TRBV7-3 combines with J gene TRBJ1-3; unclear D gene. The TCR originated in an adult in good health. The specimen was peripheral blood, collected on day 0 of MenACWY control vaccination. This CDR3 reads CASSHDGNTIYF. CDR3 sequence (DNA): TGTGCCAGCAGCCACGATGGAAACACCATATATTTT. Full variable domain (rest looked up from reference TRBV7-3 and TRBJ1-3): GAGVSQTPSNKVTEKGKYVELRCDPISGHTALYWYRQSLGQGPEFLIYFQGTGAADDSGLPNDRFFAVRPEGSVSTLKIQRTERGDSAVYLCASSHDGNTIYFGEGSWLTVV.